The present entry profiles one T cell receptor beta chain with its context. Combining a sample-barcoded 5' primer with a J-beta primer mix, a second PCR ran for 7 to 11 cycles. Tags on each cDNA molecule came from a template-switch adaptor with 12 random nucleotides. TCRdb re-derived calls from the 5' RACE reads in MiXCR, one entry per CDR3 protein. Of 550,000 to 650,000 distinct CDR3 sequences listed, about 30% were seen once; the top ten hold around 14%. PBMCs numbering at least 7 million were isolated per sample. The sample comes from a study of blood T cells in healthy people across ages. V was cut by 2 bases and J by 1 base, with 8 bases left in between. Per germline, CDR1 ENHRY and CDR2 SYGVKD. The CDR3 loop spans 14 amino acids.

Sequencing was carried out using blood. J is TRBJ2-5 and V is TRBV10-3; the D gene is possibly TRBD1 (6 bases). This TCR was sampled from a woman aged 80 or over in good health. The CDR3, as DNA: TGTGCCATCAGTGAGCTGACAGGCCAAGAGACCCAGTACTTC. This encodes CAISELTGQETQYF.